This TCR beta chain originates from a study of cytotoxic CD8 clonotypes in ibrutinib-treated CLL. Extraction of roughly 2 micrograms of genomic DNA from cryopreserved PBMCs supplied material for TCR beta libraries. This clone occurred once. The assay was immunoSEQ multiplex PCR, and TCRdb's table has in-frame clones only and misses some. The sample consists of approximately 210,000 clones, over 60% of them appearing once. Germline-derived CDR1 and CDR2 are MGHRA and YSYEKL. Trimming cost V 0 bases and J 7 bases, with 10 bases left between them. This CDR3 comprises 13 residues. The chain joins TRBV4-1 to TRBJ2-7, with D possibly being TRBD2 (5 bases). The sequence was collected from a human donor with chronic lymphocytic leukemia. Here the sequenced sample was PBMCs, taken after 24 months of ibrutinib treatment. Here the CDR3 DNA reads TGCGCCAGCAGCCAAGATCATAGGAGGGAGCAGTACTTC. It is translated as CASSQDHRREQYF.